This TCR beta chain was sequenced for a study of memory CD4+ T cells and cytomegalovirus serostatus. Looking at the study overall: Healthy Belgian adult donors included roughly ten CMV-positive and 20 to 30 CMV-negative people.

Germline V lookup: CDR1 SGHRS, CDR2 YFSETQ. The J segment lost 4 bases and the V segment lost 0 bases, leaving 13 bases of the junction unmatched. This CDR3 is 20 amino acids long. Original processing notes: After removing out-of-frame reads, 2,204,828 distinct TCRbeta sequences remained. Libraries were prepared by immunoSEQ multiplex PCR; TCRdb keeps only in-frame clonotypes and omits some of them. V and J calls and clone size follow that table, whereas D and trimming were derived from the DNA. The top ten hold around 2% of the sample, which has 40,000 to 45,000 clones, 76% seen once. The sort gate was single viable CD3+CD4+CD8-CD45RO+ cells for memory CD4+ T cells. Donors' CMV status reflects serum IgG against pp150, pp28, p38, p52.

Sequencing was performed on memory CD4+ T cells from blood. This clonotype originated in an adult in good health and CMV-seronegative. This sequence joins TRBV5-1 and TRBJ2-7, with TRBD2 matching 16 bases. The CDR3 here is CASSLGPGTSGGAGGYEQYF. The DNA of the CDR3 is TGCGCCAGCAGCTTGGGCCCCGGGACTAGCGGGGGGGCCGGGGGTTACGAGCAGTACTTC.